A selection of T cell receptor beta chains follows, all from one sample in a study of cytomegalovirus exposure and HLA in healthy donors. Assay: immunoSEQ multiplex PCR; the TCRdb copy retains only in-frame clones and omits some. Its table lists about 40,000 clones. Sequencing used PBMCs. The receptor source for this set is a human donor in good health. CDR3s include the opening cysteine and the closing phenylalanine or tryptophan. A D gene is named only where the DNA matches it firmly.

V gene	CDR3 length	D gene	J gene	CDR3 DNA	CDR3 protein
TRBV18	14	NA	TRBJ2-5	TGTGCCAGCTCACCCACGGACAGTCAAGAGACCCAGTACTTC	CASSPTDSQETQYF
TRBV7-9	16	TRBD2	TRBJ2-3	TGTGCCAGCAGCCCCTATCGGGGGGGTGACACAGATACGCAGTATTTT	CASSPYRGGDTDTQYF
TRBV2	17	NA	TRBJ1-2	TGTGCCAGCAGTGAAGAAGGGGCCGGCTTATTAACTAAGGGCTACACCTTC	CASSEEGAGLLTKGYTF
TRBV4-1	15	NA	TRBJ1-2	TGCGCCAGCAGCCAACTAGCGACAGTTAACTATGGCTACACCTTC	CASSQLATVNYGYTF
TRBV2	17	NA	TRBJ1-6	TGTGCCAGCAGTGAAGTGGGACACAGCTCCTATAATTCACCCCTCCACTTT	CASSEVGHSSYNSPLHF
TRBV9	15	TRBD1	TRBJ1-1	TGTGCCAGCAGCGTAGGGGGACAGGGGAACACCGAAGCTTTCTTT	CASSVGGQGNTEAFF
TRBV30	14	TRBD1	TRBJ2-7	TGTGCCTGGAGTGGACAGGGGGCCGTCGGGGAGCAGTACTTC	CAWSGQGAVGEQYF
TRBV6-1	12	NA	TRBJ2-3	TGTGCCAGCAGTGATTACACAGATACGCAGTATTTT	CASSDYTDTQYF
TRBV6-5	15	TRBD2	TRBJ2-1	TGTGCCAGCAGTTCCGGACTAGCGGGCACCAATGAGCAGTTCTTC	CASSSGLAGTNEQFF
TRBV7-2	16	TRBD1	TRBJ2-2	TGTGCCAGCAGCCCTGGACAGGGGGCGGTCACCGGGGAGCTGTTTTTT	CASSPGQGAVTGELFF